Each of the 9 T cell receptor beta chains below was sequenced from the same sample in a study of T cells in Graves' hyperthyroidism and ophthalmopathy. Authors of the study amplified TCR beta CDR3 regions from RNA transcripts. Carried out on the TCR CDR3, a first-round RT-PCR used the HTBI primer set. In TCRdb, the multiplex PCR reads were re-called with MiXCR into one record per CDR3 protein. The sample yields approximately 420,000 distinct CDR3 sequences, roughly 15% seen once. The sequenced sample consisted of blood. Receptors were obtained from a woman aged 18 to 35 with Graves' hyperthyroidism.

This clonotype was counted many times. This chain uses TRBV28 with TRBJ1-4, with a tentative D call TRBD1 (5 bases). Germline values: CDR1 MDHEN, CDR2 SYDVKM. Trimming removed 2 bases at V and 7 bases at J, with 11 bases between. The CDR3 runs 14 residues. CDR3: CASSLITRGEKLFF. The CDR3 region has the DNA TGTGCCAGCAGTTTAATAACGAGGGGTGAAAAACTGTTTTTT.

This clonotype has at least ten counts. J is TRBJ1-5 and V is TRBV6-1; TRBD1 agrees at 9 bases. CDR1 is MNHNS and CDR2 is SASEGT in the germline V gene. There are 15 residues in the CDR3. J gave up 4 bases and V 5 bases, and 6 bases lay outside the gene matches. The CDR3 nucleotides read TGTGCCAGCAGTCTACCGGGACAGGGAAATCAGCCCCAGCATTTT. This gives the protein CASSLPGQGNQPQHF.

The chain has TRBV30 and TRBJ2-7; D gene uncertain. The CDR3 extends over 14 amino acids. Germline CDR1 is GTSNPN and CDR2 is SVGIG (reference sequence). V dropped 0 bases and J dropped 7 bases, with 16 bases sitting between them. The CDR3: CAWSVSVISGEQYF. CDR3 DNA sequence: TGTGCCTGGAGTGTATCAGTAATCTCCGGGGAGCAGTACTTC.

This clonotype was counted many times. The J gene is TRBJ2-7, the V gene TRBV6-2 or TRBV6-3; 9 nucleotides agree with TRBD2. Germline lookup yields CDR1 MNHEY and CDR2 SVGEGT. With V trimmed by 7 bases and J by 5 bases, 12 bases remained unmatched. The CDR3 is 15 residues long. CDR3 DNA: TGTGCCAGCAAATCACCAGGGACTAGCAGTAACGAGCAGTACTTC. This encodes CASKSPGTSSNEQYF.

At least ten counts were recorded for this clonotype. The chain has TRBV30 and TRBJ1-5, with D unclear. This CDR3 is built from 17 residues. V lost 0 bases to trimming and J lost 0 bases, with 15 bases between them. Germline V gene sequence: CDR1 GTSNPN, CDR2 SVGIG (reference sequence). The chain's CDR3 is CAWSVSRTDNSNQPQHF. Here the CDR3 DNA reads TGTGCCTGGAGTGTCTCCCGGACGGATAATAGCAATCAGCCCCAGCATTTT.

In the case of this clonotype: One junction end does not reproduce the germline sequence, and a read error may be involved. This rearrangement joins TRBV2 to TRBJ2-5; 7 bases match TRBD1. The germline V gene encodes CDR1 SNHLY and CDR2 FYNNEI. This CDR3 region has 11 residues. CDR3 coding DNA: TGTGCCGGCAGTGCAGGGGGGACCCAGTACTTC. Translated: CAGSAGGTQYF.

This clonotype was counted at least ten times. The chain is built from TRBV3-1 and TRBJ1-1; 9 bases align to TRBD1. Germline CDR1 reads LGHDT; CDR2 reads YNNKEL (reference sequence). This CDR3 has 16 amino acids. The ends lost 6 bases at V and 0 bases at J; junction bases unmatched: 8. The DNA for the CDR3 is TGTGCCAGCAGTACCGGGACAGGGCTTATGAACACTGAAGCTTTCTTT. This sequence encodes CASSTGTGLMNTEAFF.

This clonotype was detected ten times or more. The V and J genes are TRBV3-1 and TRBJ1-5; D not certain. Trimming left V 1 base short and J 4 bases short, with 5 bases between. In germline, CDR1 is LGHDT, CDR2 YNNKEL (reference sequence). CDR3 length equals 13 residues. CDR3 DNA sequence: TGTGCCAGCAGCCAAGCGCAGAATCAGCCCCAGCATTTT. Its translation: CASSQAQNQPQHF.

In its sample, this clonotype was seen many times. The chain carries TRBV28 and TRBJ1-5; D uncertain. The V gene lost 3 bases and the J gene lost 7 bases, with 7 bases spanning the gap. This CDR3 is built from 12 residues. Germline assignment: CDR1 MDHEN and CDR2 SYDVKM. As DNA, the CDR3 is TGTGCCAGCAGTTTCCTGAGGCAGCCCCAGCATTTT. Encoded protein: CASSFLRQPQHF.